What follows describes a single TCR beta chain. The sample comes from a study of cytomegalovirus exposure and HLA in healthy donors. CDR1 MGHRA and CDR2 YSYEKL come from the germline V gene. This CDR3 is 15 amino acids long. The germline V and J ends were trimmed by 0 bases and 1 base, with 9 bases remaining between them. The PCR employed 60 Vbeta primers together with 13 Jbeta primers. The assay was immunoSEQ multiplex PCR, and TCRdb's table has in-frame clones only and misses some. Of 190,000 or so clones in the sample, approximately 85% were seen once. The sample comprised PBMCs. This chain connects TRBV4-1 to TRBJ1-1, with D maybe TRBD1 (5 bases). This TCR derives from a woman between 50 and 59 years old in good health and CMV-seropositive. In DNA, the CDR3 is TGCGCCAGCAGCCAAGATGGGGGGACGAACACTGAAGCTTTCTTT. It specifies CASSQDGGTNTEAFF.